These T cell receptor beta chains were read from a single sample in a study of cytomegalovirus exposure and HLA in healthy donors. The method was immunoSEQ multiplex PCR; TCRdb's version includes in-frame clones alone and lacks a portion of them. The sample contains 150,000 to 200,000 clones, roughly 80% of which appear only once. Sequenced input: PBMCs. The receptor source for this set is a boy aged 2-9 years in good health and CMV-seronegative. Each CDR3 is given with its conserved first and last residue. The D gene is left open where the match is weak. The size field is filled for only some rows; it gives once, few, many or a size class.

J: TRBJ2-5; D: TRBD2; V: TRBV7-8; size: NA; DNA: TGTGCCAGCAGCCCTAGCACGGGAGGAAGGGAGACCCAGTACTTC; CDR3: CASSPSTGGRETQYF
J: TRBJ1-5; D: TRBD1; V: TRBV11-2; size: NA; DNA: TGTGCCAGCAGCTTAGGGGCCGGGACAGCGAGGCGTCAGCCCCAGCATTTT; CDR3: CASSLGAGTARRQPQHF
J: TRBJ2-7; D: TRBD1; V: TRBV6-1; size: NA; DNA: TGTGCCAGCAGAGCACCCGGGACAGGGAACGAGCAGTACTTC; CDR3: CASRAPGTGNEQYF
J: TRBJ2-1; D: TRBD2; V: TRBV5-1; size: NA; DNA: TGCGCCAGCAGCGAGTATCTAGCGGGACCTAGCTCCTACAATGAGCAGTTCTTC; CDR3: CASSEYLAGPSSYNEQFF
J: TRBJ2-7; D: NA; V: TRBV2; size: NA; DNA: TGTGCCAGCAGTGAGGTGGTCCAACTGGCCTACGAGCAGTACTTC; CDR3: CASSEVVQLAYEQYF
J: TRBJ2-1; D: NA; V: TRBV28; size: NA; DNA: TGTGCCAGCAGCCTAGACAATGAGCAGTTCTTC; CDR3: CASSLDNEQFF
J: TRBJ2-1; D: TRBD2; V: TRBV5-1; size: NA; DNA: TGCGCCAGCAGCTTGGAGCTAGCGGGAGCGGATGAGCAGTTCTTC; CDR3: CASSLELAGADEQFF
J: TRBJ2-7; D: NA; V: TRBV14; size: NA; DNA: TGTGCCAGCAGCCAAGGAGTCGAGCAGTACTTC; CDR3: CASSQGVEQYF
J: TRBJ1-1; D: NA; V: TRBV27; size: once; DNA: TGTGCCAGCAGTTTAGAGGGGGTCCCGACTGAAGCTTTCTTT; CDR3: CASSLEGVPTEAFF
J: TRBJ2-7; D: NA; V: TRBV10-1; size: once; DNA: TGCGCCAGCAGTGACCGGGACTTAGCCTACGAGCAGTACTTC; CDR3: CASSDRDLAYEQYF
J: TRBJ1-2; D: NA; V: TRBV2; size: NA; DNA: TGTGCCAGCAGTGAAGGGCAGGGGAGCACCTTC; CDR3: CASSEGQGSTF
J: TRBJ2-3; D: TRBD1; V: TRBV14; size: NA; DNA: TGTGCCAGCGGACAGGGGAGTGGTGTGTCCACAGATACGCAGTATTTT; CDR3: CASGQGSGVSTDTQYF
J: TRBJ1-1; D: TRBD1; V: TRBV6-1; size: NA; DNA: TGTGCCAGCAGTGCAAGACTTCGGACAGGGGTGGGCACTGAAGCTTTCTTT; CDR3: CASSARLRTGVGTEAFF
J: TRBJ2-1; D: TRBD2; V: TRBV9; size: NA; DNA: TGTGCCAGCAGCGTGGGACTAGGGGACTACAATGAGCAGTTCTTC; CDR3: CASSVGLGDYNEQFF
J: TRBJ2-1; D: NA; V: TRBV4-1; size: few; DNA: TGCGCCAGCAGCCAAGATGGGGTAGCGGTAAGCTCCTACAATGAGCAGTTCTTC; CDR3: CASSQDGVAVSSYNEQFF
J: TRBJ2-7; D: NA; V: TRBV4-1; size: NA; DNA: TGCGCCAGCAGCCAATCGCGCTGGGGGGACGAGCAGTACTTC; CDR3: CASSQSRWGDEQYF
J: TRBJ1-1; D: NA; V: TRBV5-1; size: once; DNA: TGCGCCAGCAGCTTCGACCAGGGGATGGCAAAGACTGAAGCTTTCTTT; CDR3: CASSFDQGMAKTEAFF
J: TRBJ2-7; D: NA; V: TRBV10-3; size: NA; DNA: TGTGCCATCAGCCCGGACGGGGACTACGAGCAGTACTTC; CDR3: CAISPDGDYEQYF
J: TRBJ2-7; D: TRBD2; V: TRBV6-6; size: NA; DNA: TGTGCCAGCACGGAAGGCGGGAGACCCCACGAGCAGTACTTC; CDR3: CASTEGGRPHEQYF
J: TRBJ2-1; D: TRBD2; V: TRBV7-9; size: NA; DNA: TGTGCCAGCAGCCTCCTGACTAGCGGGAGTATCTCCTACAATGAGCAGTTCTTC; CDR3: CASSLLTSGSISYNEQFF
J: TRBJ2-1; D: NA; V: TRBV5-1; size: NA; DNA: TGCGCCAGCAGCTTGGGGGTAGCGGCCTTAAATGAGCAGTTCTTC; CDR3: CASSLGVAALNEQFF
J: TRBJ2-1; D: NA; V: TRBV6-6; size: NA; DNA: TGTGCCAGCAGCTTAGCGAGATCCTACAATGAGCAGTTCTTC; CDR3: CASSLARSYNEQFF
J: TRBJ2-7; D: NA; V: TRBV19; size: NA; DNA: TGTGCCAGTAGTGCCCGCAGCGGACCTTACGAGCAGTACTTC; CDR3: CASSARSGPYEQYF
J: TRBJ2-7; D: NA; V: TRBV27; size: NA; DNA: TGTGCCAGCAGTATGAGCGGGTCACACTACGAGCAGTACTTC; CDR3: CASSMSGSHYEQYF
J: TRBJ2-3; D: TRBD2; V: TRBV9; size: once; DNA: TGTGCCAGCAGCGACCTGACTAGCGGGCCTACAGATACGCAGTATTTT; CDR3: CASSDLTSGPTDTQYF
J: TRBJ2-2; D: NA; V: TRBV10-3; size: NA; DNA: TGTGCCATCAGTTTAGGGGGAAACACCGGGGAGCTGTTTTTT; CDR3: CAISLGGNTGELFF
J: TRBJ1-5; D: TRBD1; V: TRBV19; size: NA; DNA: TGTGCCAGTAGAAAGGGACAGACTAGCAATCAGCCCCAGCATTTT; CDR3: CASRKGQTSNQPQHF
J: TRBJ1-4; D: NA; V: TRBV28; size: NA; DNA: TGTGCCAGCACCATGTGGGGCAGACCAAATGAAAAACTGTTTTTT; CDR3: CASTMWGRPNEKLFF
J: TRBJ2-3; D: NA; V: TRBV5-4; size: NA; DNA: TGTGCCAGCAGCTTTTCGAGGGAGCTAGGAGATACGCAGTATTTT; CDR3: CASSFSRELGDTQYF